This T cell receptor beta chain was documented in a study of Graves' ophthalmopathy and Graves' hyperthyroidism. Looking at the study overall: At the time of initial diagnosis and before any treatment, peripheral blood was collected. Study-level points and caveats: Ophthalmopathy was separated from stable hyperthyroidism by a 13-signature model with 87.88% sensitivity and just under 84% specificity. The authors also found most expanded thyroid clonotypes above 0.001 frequency in blood.

For repertoire sequencing, the TCR beta CDR3 regions were amplified from RNA transcripts. The library came from an HTBI-primed first-round RT-PCR and a second-round multiplex PCR. One entry per CDR3 protein, called by TCRdb with MiXCR from the multiplex PCR reads. This sample has almost 750,000 distinct CDR3 sequences, with 40% found just once. Reliance was placed on clinical symptoms, serum thyroxine, TRAb, thyroid ultrasound and orbital computed tomography for diagnosis. CDR3 size: 14 residues. The germline V gene has CDR1 KGHDR and CDR2 SFDVKD. As for this clonotype: Its specificity is not known. A junction end diverges from the germline sequence, so it may reflect a read error.

The material sequenced was peripheral blood. This receptor was identified in an adult man with Graves' ophthalmopathy. The chain has TRBV24-1 and TRBJ1-5; a weak D match, TRBD1 (5 bases). This CDR3 reads CASSFVGAGLPQHF. Written as DNA, the CDR3 is TGTGCCAGCAGTTTTGTCGGGGCGGGACTGCCCCAGCATTTT.